Below, 22 T cell receptor beta chains from the same sample are listed, as sequenced in a study of blood T cell repertoires in COVID-19. Sequencing used immunoSEQ multiplex PCR; TCRdb keeps in-frame clones, though not all of them. The data contain 90,000 to 150,000 clones, roughly 85% of them singletons. The sequencing input was peripheral blood. These receptors all stem from a man at least 80 years old with acute or convalescent COVID-19.

The V gene is TRBV5-1, the J gene TRBJ2-2; D ambiguous. The CDR3 is 14 amino acids. Trimming pared 0 bases from V and 4 bases from J, leaving 7 bases between. Germline values: CDR1 SGHRS, CDR2 YFSETQ. CDR3 coding DNA: TGCGCCAGCAGCTTGGCACAGAGCACCGGGGAGCTGTTTTTT. The encoded protein is CASSLAQSTGELFF.

This clone was picked up a small number of times. This chain links TRBV7-3 with TRBJ2-1, with 8 bases aligning to TRBD1. Germline lookup yields CDR1 SGHTA and CDR2 FQGTGA. With 8 bases clipped from V and 4 bases from J, the junction kept 7 bases outside the gene matches. The CDR3 loop spans 14 amino acids. The CDR3 DNA reads as TGTGCCAGCGCCCCGGGACAGGCTTACAATGAGCAGTTCTTC. Translation gives CASAPGQAYNEQFF.

V and J are TRBV6-2 or TRBV6-3 and TRBJ2-5; maybe TRBD1 (5 bases). Germline V gene lookup returns CDR1 MNHEY and CDR2 SVGEGT. The CDR3 is 14 amino acids. The V end was cut by 4 bases, the J end by 2 bases, with 11 bases between. CDR3 amino acids: CASSLIDRQETQYF. The CDR3 DNA reads TGTGCCAGCAGTTTAATAGACAGACAAGAGACCCAGTACTTC.

The CDR3 protein is CASSLVGTSNEQYF. Here the CDR3 DNA reads TGTGCCAGCAGCTTGGTCGGGACTAGTAACGAGCAGTACTTC. The rearrangement joins TRBV5-4 to TRBJ2-7; TRBD2 matches 8 bases. The V gene end was trimmed by 0 bases and the J gene end by 5 bases; junction bases not matched to a gene: 4. This CDR3 region has 14 residues. Germline CDR1 and CDR2: SGHNT and YYREEE (reference sequence).

The chain uses TRBV3-1 (or the pseudogene TRBV3-2) and TRBJ1-1; D remains ambiguous. There are 13 residues in the CDR3. Trimming removed 0 bases at V and 11 bases at J, with 13 bases between. Per germline, CDR1 LGHDT and CDR2 YNNKEL (reference sequence). The CDR3: CASSQDSASRAFF. CDR3 DNA sequence: TGTGCCAGCAGCCAAGATAGCGCCAGTCGTGCTTTCTTT.

The gene calls are TRBV2 and TRBJ2-5; 9 nucleotides line up with TRBD2. The CDR3 sequence is 14 residues long. CDR1 is SNHLY and CDR2 is FYNNEI in the germline V gene. J lost 2 bases, V lost 6 bases, and 4 bases had no gene match. The CDR3 spells CASRKTSGQETQYF. DNA for the CDR3: TGTGCCAGCAGAAAGACTAGCGGACAAGAGACCCAGTACTTC.

The genes are TRBV7-3 and TRBJ2-2, with 8 bases lining up with TRBD1. CDR3 length equals 16 residues. CDR1 and CDR2 from the germline V gene are SGHTA and FQGTGA. The J segment lost 1 base and the V segment lost 4 bases, leaving 5 bases of the junction unmatched. Here the CDR3 reads CASSSPGTGNTGELFF. DNA of the CDR3: TGTGCCAGCAGCTCTCCCGGGACAGGGAACACCGGGGAGCTGTTTTTT.

The rearrangement joins TRBV6-2 or TRBV6-3 to TRBJ2-3; a weak D match, TRBD2 (5 bases). The V gene lost 4 bases and the J gene lost 3 bases, with 23 bases spanning the gap. The CDR3 loop spans 18 amino acids. Germline assignment: CDR1 MNHEY and CDR2 SVGEGT. The CDR3 sequence: CASSSEKQRLNKTDTQYF. As DNA, the CDR3 is TGTGCCAGCAGTTCGGAGAAACAAAGACTAAACAAGACAGATACGCAGTATTTT.

The V call is TRBV3-1 (or the pseudogene TRBV3-2), the J call TRBJ1-3; D gene uncertain. CDR3 length: 15 residues. Germline V gene sequence: CDR1 LGHDT, CDR2 YNNKEL (reference sequence). Trimming stripped 1 base from V and 0 bases from J, with 7 bases between. For the CDR3, the DNA is TGTGCCAGCAGCCAAGTATCCAGCTCTGGAAACACCATATATTTT. Translating gives CASSQVSSSGNTIYF.

There are a few counts of this clone. The chain links TRBV7-3 to TRBJ2-1; 9 nucleotides align to TRBD2. V shed 2 bases, J shed 4 bases, and the junction held 0 bases outside the gene matches. Germline V gives CDR1 SGHTA, CDR2 FQGTGA. The CDR3 totals 14 residues. In DNA form, the CDR3 reads TGTGCCAGCAGCTTAGGACTAGCGTACAATGAGCAGTTCTTC. Translation: CASSLGLAYNEQFF.

This sequence joins TRBV4-1 and TRBJ2-1, with TRBD2 identical over 10 bases. The germline CDR1 and CDR2 sequences are MGHRA and YSYEKL. The CDR3 runs 15 residues. V was pared by 1 base and J by 7 bases, with 4 bases of the junction left unmatched. The CDR3 nucleotides read TGCGCCAGCAGCCAAGTAACTAGCGGGGAGAATGAGCAGTTCTTC. This gives the protein CASSQVTSGENEQFF.

This chain links TRBV20-1 with TRBJ2-5; 7 nucleotides agree with TRBD1. The germline gives CDR1 DFQATT, CDR2 SNEGSKA (reference sequence). The CDR3 extends over 11 amino acids. V lost 5 bases to trimming and J lost 3 bases; unmatched junction nucleotides: 0. The CDR3 coding sequence is TGCAGTGCTGGGACAGAAGAGACCCAGTACTTC. The encoded protein is CSAGTEETQYF.

This clone was seen only a few times. The chain carries TRBV5-4 and TRBJ1-1; 8 bases agree with TRBD1. Germline lookup yields CDR1 SGHNT and CDR2 YYREEE (reference sequence). J lost 9 bases, V lost 4 bases, and 8 bases had no gene match. The CDR3 contains 13 residues. DNA of the CDR3: TGTGCCAGCAGCGCCGCGGACAGGGAGAAAGCTTTCTTT. Amino acids: CASSAADREKAFF. Variable domain in full (rest from reference TRBV5-4 and TRBJ1-1): ETGVTQSPTHLIKTRGQQVTLRCSSQSGHNTVSWYQQALGQGPQFIFQYYREEENGRGNFPPRFSGLQFPNYSSELNVNALELDDSALYLCASSAADREKAFFGQGTRLTVV.

The chain combines TRBV5-4 with TRBJ1-1, with 7 bases matching TRBD1. The germline gives CDR1 SGHNT, CDR2 YYREEE (reference sequence). The CDR3 has 13 residues. With V trimmed by 1 base and J by 5 bases, 2 bases remained unmatched. The CDR3 loop is CASSLRQGTEAFF. The CDR3 DNA reads TGTGCCAGCAGCTTGAGACAGGGTACTGAAGCTTTCTTT.

The chain recombines TRBV6-2 or TRBV6-3 with TRBJ1-5; 11 nucleotides align to TRBD1. Germline CDR1 is MNHEY and CDR2 is SVGEGT. The V gene end was trimmed by 2 bases and the J gene end by 9 bases; junction bases not matched to a gene: 9. The CDR3 covers 16 residues. The CDR3: CASSYAGTGGKGPQHF. DNA of the CDR3: TGTGCCAGCAGTTACGCCGGGACAGGGGGGAAAGGGCCCCAGCATTTT.

This rearrangement joins TRBV6-2 or TRBV6-3 to TRBJ1-1; 10 nucleotides match TRBD1. V shed 5 bases, J shed 5 bases, and the junction held 8 bases outside the gene matches. The germline V gene has CDR1 MNHEY and CDR2 SVGEGT. The CDR3 is 15 amino acids. The CDR3 reads CASSPGQGMVTEAFF. The CDR3 coding sequence is TGTGCCAGCAGTCCGGGACAGGGGATGGTGACTGAAGCTTTCTTT.

This clone was detected once. The CDR3 is CASSGPGGFSYEQYF. The CDR3 bases are TGTGCCAGCAGTGGGCCGGGCGGGTTCTCCTACGAGCAGTACTTC. The chain carries TRBV28 and TRBJ2-7; TRBD2 is a possible D gene (5 bases). From germline, CDR1 is MDHEN and CDR2 SYDVKM. The V gene lost 5 bases and the J gene lost 0 bases, with 14 bases spanning the gap. This CDR3 contains 15 residues.

The chain has TRBV18 and TRBJ2-2; possible D gene TRBD2, 7 bases. Germline V gene sequence: CDR1 KGHSH, CDR2 LQKENI. V shed 0 bases and J shed 4 bases, with 15 bases lying between them. CDR3 length equals 17 residues. Here the CDR3 reads CASSPPAGARGTGELFF. In DNA form, the CDR3 reads TGTGCCAGCTCACCACCGGCGGGGGCCCGGGGCACCGGGGAGCTGTTTTTT.

This chain joins TRBV5-1 and TRBJ1-1; D may be TRBD1 (5 bases). There are 15 residues in the CDR3. Trimming stripped 4 bases from V and 3 bases from J, with 16 bases between. Looked up from germline, CDR1 is SGHRS and CDR2 is YFSETQ. For the CDR3, the DNA is TGCGCCAGCAGCCTTAGGCTAGGGGCAGACACTGAAGCTTTCTTT. This sequence encodes CASSLRLGADTEAFF.

This clone appeared a few times. The chain combines TRBV14 with TRBJ2-1; 11 nucleotides match TRBD2. The CDR3 runs 15 residues. V gave up 1 base and J gave up 8 bases; unmatched junction bases: 4. The germline CDR1 and CDR2 sequences are SGHDN and FVKESK. CDR3 nucleotide sequence: TGTGCCAGCAGCCAAGGGCTAGCGGGAGGTTATGAGCAGTTCTTC. Amino acid sequence: CASSQGLAGGYEQFF.

The J gene is TRBJ2-7, the V gene TRBV5-1, with 9 positions matching TRBD1. The CDR3 sequence is 16 residues long. Germline assignment: CDR1 SGHRS and CDR2 YFSETQ. J lost 0 bases, V lost 4 bases, and 8 bases had no gene match. The CDR3 region is CASSPKLGQGSYEQYF. CDR3 sequence (DNA): TGCGCCAGCAGCCCTAAACTGGGACAGGGCTCCTACGAGCAGTACTTC.

This clone has only one observation. V is TRBV5-1 and J is TRBJ1-4, with TRBD1 matching over 9 bases. V dropped 4 bases and J dropped 5; count of bases not matched to a gene: 6. Germline V gene lookup returns CDR1 SGHRS and CDR2 YFSETQ. The CDR3 sequence is 15 residues long. The CDR3 here is CASSPGQGENEKLFF. CDR3 sequence (DNA): TGCGCCAGCAGCCCGGGACAGGGCGAGAATGAAAAACTGTTTTTT. The variable domain in full, completed from reference TRBV5-1 and TRBJ1-4, reads KAGVTQTPRYLIKTRGQQVTLSCSPISGHRSVSWYQQTPGQGLQFLFEYFSETQRNKGNFPGRFSGRQFSNSRSEMNVSTLELGDSALYLCASSPGQGENEKLFFGSGTQLSVL.